Sequencing of this T cell receptor beta chain was carried out in a study of blood T cell repertoires in COVID-19. Study-wide context: Donors in the United States, Italy and Spain gave samples during acute or convalescent COVID-19. PBMCs, B-cell-depleted T cells, or T cells provided the cDNA or gDNA that made up the material.

CDR1 and CDR2 from the germline V gene are SGDLS and YYNGEE. The CDR3 runs to 18 residues. V was pared by 0 bases and J by 1 base, with 12 bases of the junction left unmatched. In the authors' workflow: Amplification with reference gene primers provided the estimates of nucleated cell counts. Here immunoSEQ multiplex PCR was the method, and the copy in TCRdb shows in-frame clones only, minus some. The V and J calls and the clone size are those of that table, but D and trimming were determined from the DNA. The sample carries fewer than 75,000 clones, 79% recorded once. This sequence was found in a man aged 55 to 70 with acute or convalescent COVID-19. This chain connects TRBV9 to TRBJ1-1; 7 bases are a match to TRBD1. The sample was peripheral blood. CDR3 region: CASSVDGFYGTANTEAFF. CDR3 DNA: TGTGCCAGCAGCGTAGACGGGTTTTACGGGACAGCGAACACTGAAGCTTTCTTT.